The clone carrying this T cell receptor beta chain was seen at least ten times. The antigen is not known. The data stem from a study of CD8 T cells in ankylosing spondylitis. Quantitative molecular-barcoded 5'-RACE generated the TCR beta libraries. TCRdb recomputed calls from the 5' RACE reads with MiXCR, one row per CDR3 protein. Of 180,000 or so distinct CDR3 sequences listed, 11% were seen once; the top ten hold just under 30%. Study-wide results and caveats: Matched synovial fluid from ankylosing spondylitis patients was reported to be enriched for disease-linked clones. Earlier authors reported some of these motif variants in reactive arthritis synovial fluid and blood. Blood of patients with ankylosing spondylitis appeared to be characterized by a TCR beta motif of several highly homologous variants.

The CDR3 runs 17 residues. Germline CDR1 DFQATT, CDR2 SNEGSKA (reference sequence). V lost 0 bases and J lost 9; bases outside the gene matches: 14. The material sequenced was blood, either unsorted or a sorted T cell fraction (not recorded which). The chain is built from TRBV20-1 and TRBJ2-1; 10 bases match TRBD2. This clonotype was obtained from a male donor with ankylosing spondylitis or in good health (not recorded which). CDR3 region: CSARDPVSGRASSEQFF. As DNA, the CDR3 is TGCAGTGCTAGAGATCCCGTCAGCGGGAGGGCCTCTAGTGAGCAGTTCTTC.